The rows below give T cell receptor beta chains drawn from one sample of a study of graft-versus-host responses after intestinal transplantation. The data were produced by immunoSEQ multiplex PCR, yet TCRdb's version contains in-frame clones alone and is incomplete. The sample yields about 120,000 clones, about nine tenths seen once. What these receptors recognize is not known. The input for sequencing was unstimulated CD4+ T cells sorted from spleen or lymph node cells, taken before intestinal transplant. The origin of the receptors is a human donor who received an intestinal transplant. Both conserved end residues are part of each CDR3. D genes are given only for firm matches. Some rows mark clone size as missing; the rest say once, few, many or name a class of expanded clone.

clone_size	j_call	d_call	v_call	cdr3_aa	cdr3_nt
NA	TRBJ1-2	TRBD1	TRBV5-1	CASSPTSGGQGAF	TGCGCCAGCAGCCCTACTTCGGGGGGACAGGGCGCCTTC
NA	TRBJ2-7	TRBD2	TRBV23-1	CASVVREGRYEQYF	TGCGCCAGCGTCGTGCGGGAGGGCCGTTACGAGCAGTACTTC
NA	TRBJ2-3	TRBD2	TRBV6-1	CASRLGGPTDTQYF	TGTGCCAGTCGGTTGGGAGGGCCTACAGATACGCAGTATTTT
NA	TRBJ2-5	NA	TRBV5-6	CASSRLQGRQETQYF	TGTGCCAGCAGCCGACTACAGGGACGCCAAGAGACCCAGTACTTC
NA	TRBJ2-2	TRBD1	TRBV4-3	CASSQDIGQGGTGELFF	TGCGCCAGCAGCCAAGACATTGGACAGGGGGGGACCGGGGAGCTGTTTTTT
NA	TRBJ2-1	TRBD2	TRBV6-6	CASSYTSGRLNEQFF	TGTGCCAGCAGTTACACTAGCGGGAGATTAAATGAGCAGTTCTTC
NA	TRBJ2-5	TRBD2	TRBV30	CAWSVLAGGQETQYF	TGTGCCTGGAGTGTACTAGCGGGAGGGCAAGAGACCCAGTACTTC
NA	TRBJ1-1	TRBD1	TRBV7-9	CASSVQGDTEAFF	TGTGCCAGCAGCGTACAGGGGGACACTGAAGCTTTCTTT
few	TRBJ1-2	TRBD1	TRBV9	CASSPGQGAGYGYTF	TGTGCCAGCAGCCCGGGACAGGGGGCAGGGTATGGCTACACCTTC
NA	TRBJ2-7	NA	TRBV7-2	CASSLYISYEQYF	TGTGCCAGCAGCTTGTACATTTCCTACGAGCAGTACTTC
NA	TRBJ2-2	TRBD2	TRBV10-2	CASTRRLATGELFF	TGCGCCAGCACCAGGAGACTAGCAACCGGGGAGCTGTTTTTT
NA	TRBJ2-5	NA	TRBV5-1	CASSLTGGGRETQYF	TGCGCCAGCAGCCTAACAGGGGGCGGGAGGGAGACCCAGTACTTC
NA	TRBJ1-2	NA	TRBV19	CASSTRTGQGHTF	TGTGCCAGTAGTACTCGAACGGGCCAGGGCCACACCTTC
NA	TRBJ2-7	TRBD2	TRBV2	CASSGTSGAYEQYF	TGTGCCAGCAGTGGGACTAGCGGAGCCTACGAGCAGTACTTC
NA	TRBJ2-7	NA	TRBV6-1	CASSEFWGGGYEQYF	TGTGCCAGCAGTGAATTCTGGGGAGGTGGCTACGAGCAGTACTTC
NA	TRBJ2-7	TRBD2	TRBV6-5	CASRREGTYEQYF	TGTGCCAGCAGACGGGAGGGGACCTACGAGCAGTACTTC
few	TRBJ2-1	TRBD2	TRBV4-2	CASSPDLAGDYNEQFF	TGTGCCAGCAGCCCAGATCTAGCGGGGGACTACAATGAGCAGTTCTTC
NA	TRBJ2-4	TRBD1	TRBV19	CASQDRGKNIQYF	TGTGCCAGCCAGGACAGGGGGAAAAACATTCAGTACTTC
NA	TRBJ1-2	NA	TRBV5-6	CASSSWGGYGYTF	TGTGCCAGCAGCTCGTGGGGGGGCTATGGCTACACCTTC
NA	TRBJ1-5	NA	TRBV2	CARARGAGQPQHF	TGTGCCAGGGCACGGGGGGCGGGACAGCCCCAGCATTTT
NA	TRBJ1-2	TRBD1	TRBV12-5	CASGRDRAGYTF	TGTGCTAGTGGCCGGGACAGGGCTGGCTACACCTTC
once	TRBJ1-1	NA	TRBV6-5	CASNRFGMMNTEAFF	TGTGCCAGCAATCGTTTCGGTATGATGAACACTGAAGCTTTCTTT
NA	TRBJ2-2	NA	TRBV7-3	CASSLSTPILGLSTGELFF	TGTGCCAGCAGCTTATCCACACCTATACTAGGATTAAGCACCGGGGAGCTGTTTTTT
NA	TRBJ2-7	TRBD1	TRBV29-1	CSVEATGSSYEQYF	TGCAGCGTTGAGGCGACAGGGAGCTCCTACGAGCAGTACTTC
NA	TRBJ2-1	TRBD2	TRBV18	CASSPPASGGLNEQFF	TGTGCCAGCTCACCACCGGCTAGCGGGGGCCTAAATGAGCAGTTCTTC
NA	TRBJ2-7	NA	TRBV30	CAWSTGRQSSYEQYF	TGTGCCTGGAGTACAGGGCGCCAGAGCTCCTACGAGCAGTACTTC
NA	TRBJ2-5	NA	TRBV30	CAWSVEDVNYQETQYF	TGTGCCTGGAGTGTGGAGGATGTGAATTACCAAGAGACCCAGTACTTC
NA	TRBJ2-7	NA	TRBV6-1	CASSERSGAYEQYF	TGTGCCAGCAGTGAACGGTCAGGGGCCTACGAGCAGTACTTC
NA	TRBJ2-1	NA	TRBV4-3	CASSHAGDSYNEQFF	TGCGCCAGCAGCCATGCAGGGGACTCCTACAATGAGCAGTTCTTC
NA	TRBJ1-1	NA	TRBV28	CASSRTLGNTEAFF	TGTGCCAGCAGTCGGACATTAGGGAACACTGAAGCTTTCTTT
NA	TRBJ2-6	NA	TRBV27	CASSLAYYSNSGANVLTF	TGTGCCAGCAGTTTAGCCTACTACTCAAACTCTGGGGCCAACGTCCTGACTTTC
once	TRBJ2-7	NA	TRBV29-1	CSVEAEYEQYF	TGCAGCGTTGAGGCAGAATACGAGCAGTACTTC
NA	TRBJ2-7	TRBD2	TRBV28	CASSFRSGTSSYEQYF	TGTGCCAGCAGTTTCCGTTCCGGGACTAGCTCCTACGAGCAGTACTTC
NA	TRBJ1-2	NA	TRBV25-1	CASRNSDNYGYTF	TGTGCCAGTAGAAACAGTGATAACTATGGCTACACCTTC
NA	TRBJ1-1	TRBD1	TRBV6-5	CASSWARGLGTEAFF	TGTGCCAGCAGTTGGGCGAGGGGGCTCGGCACTGAAGCTTTCTTT
few	TRBJ2-7	TRBD2	TRBV5-1	CASSWTSGSYEQYF	TGCGCCAGCAGTTGGACTAGCGGGAGTTACGAGCAGTACTTC
few	TRBJ1-3	NA	TRBV30	CAWARQGNTIYF	TGTGCCTGGGCAAGACAGGGAAACACCATATATTTT
NA	TRBJ2-5	TRBD1	TRBV7-9	CASSHQGGQGETQYF	TGTGCCAGCAGCCATCAAGGGGGACAGGGGGAGACCCAGTACTTC
NA	TRBJ2-7	NA	TRBV5-1	CASSFTGAYEQYF	TGCGCCAGCAGCTTTACAGGAGCCTACGAGCAGTACTTC
few	TRBJ1-2	NA	TRBV6-6	CASSLRGDGYTF	TGTGCCAGCAGCCTACGTGGTGATGGCTACACCTTC
NA	TRBJ2-5	TRBD1	TRBV7-2	CASSRDRPQETQYF	TGTGCCAGCAGCCGGGACAGGCCCCAAGAGACCCAGTACTTC
NA	TRBJ2-7	TRBD1	TRBV6-1	CASRRDRFSYEQYF	TGTGCCTCAAGGCGGGACAGGTTCTCCTACGAGCAGTACTTC
NA	TRBJ1-2	TRBD1	TRBV7-2	CASSLVYRGNYGYTF	TGTGCCAGCAGCTTAGTATACAGGGGGAACTATGGCTACACCTTC
NA	TRBJ2-3	TRBD2	TRBV29-1	CSAGGVTDTQYF	TGCAGCGCGGGAGGTGTCACAGATACGCAGTATTTT
NA	TRBJ1-1	NA	TRBV11-2	CASSDRTVGRTEAFF	TGTGCCAGCAGCGACCGGACAGTTGGTCGCACTGAAGCTTTCTTT
NA	TRBJ2-7	TRBD2	TRBV19	CASSTSGSYEQYF	TGTGCCAGTAGTACTAGCGGGAGTTACGAGCAGTACTTC
NA	TRBJ2-4	TRBD1	TRBV5-1	CASSLGPGQWDIQYF	TGCGCCAGCAGCTTGGGGCCGGGACAGTGGGACATTCAGTACTTC
few	TRBJ1-1	NA	TRBV5-1	CASSLAATGNTEAFF	TGCGCCAGCAGCTTGGCCGCGACAGGGAACACTGAAGCTTTCTTT
NA	TRBJ2-3	NA	TRBV16	CASSRRPDTQYF	TGTGCCAGCAGCCGTCGTCCAGATACGCAGTATTTT
once	TRBJ2-1	TRBD2	TRBV27	CASSPLGAGGPRTQEQFF	TGTGCCAGCAGTCCCCTAGGAGCGGGAGGGCCGCGGACACAGGAGCAGTTCTTC
once	TRBJ1-2	NA	TRBV19	CASSQFWRGNYGYTF	TGTGCCAGCTCCCAGTTCTGGAGGGGTAACTATGGCTACACCTTC
NA	TRBJ1-2	NA	TRBV29-1	CSVAFGGLRGYTF	TGCAGCGTTGCATTTGGAGGGCTTCGGGGCTACACCTTC
NA	TRBJ1-3	NA	TRBV10-3	CAIKSPGNTIYF	TGTGCCATCAAGAGTCCTGGAAACACCATATATTTT
NA	TRBJ1-1	TRBD1	TRBV18	CASSLGTGANTEAFF	TGTGCCAGCTCACTTGGGACAGGGGCGAACACTGAAGCTTTCTTT
NA	TRBJ1-2	NA	TRBV29-1	CSVVVGTNYGYTF	TGCAGCGTTGTGGTCGGGACTAACTATGGCTACACCTTC